Listed here are 9 T cell receptor beta chains from one sample, sequenced in a study of cytomegalovirus exposure and HLA in healthy donors. Researchers ran the PCR with 60 Vbeta and 13 Jbeta primers. Produced via immunoSEQ multiplex PCR; TCRdb's table is partial and in-frame only. Of approximately 100,000 clones listed, around 84% are singletons. Specimen: PBMCs. Receptors originate from a woman under 30 in good health and CMV-seronegative.

The V and J genes are TRBV4-3 and TRBJ2-3; 8 bases are a match to TRBD2. Losses at the gene ends were 3 bases for V and 0 bases for J; bases not matched to a gene: 2. CDR3 length: 15 residues. Germline V CDR1 and CDR2: LGHNA, YSLEER. The CDR3 DNA reads TGCGCCAGCAGCCATTCGGGGGGGAGCACAGATACGCAGTATTTT. Protein product: CASSHSGGSTDTQYF.

The CDR3 DNA reads as TGTGCCAGCAGCATAAGCGGGGGCTCCTACAATGAGCAGTTCTTC. Translation: CASSISGGSYNEQFF. The chain links TRBV7-3 to TRBJ2-1; 8 nucleotides match TRBD2. The length of the CDR3 is 15 residues. Germline loops: CDR1 SGHTA, CDR2 FQGTGA. V gave up 5 bases and J gave up 0 bases; unmatched junction bases: 3.

The DNA for the CDR3 is TGTGCCAGCAGTTTCGACAGGGAGGACGAGCAGTACTTC. It specifies CASSFDREDEQYF. V is TRBV27 and J is TRBJ2-5, with D possibly matching TRBD1 (7 bases). Judging by the DNA end, TRBJ2-7 fits better; the J call may be wrong. The germline V gene encodes CDR1 MNHEY and CDR2 SMNVEV (reference sequence). The CDR3 spans 13 residues.

This clone is a singleton in its sample. The chain has TRBV27 and TRBJ2-7; TRBD1 matches at 8 bases. The CDR3 extends over 14 amino acids. V lost 4 bases to trimming and J lost 3 bases; unmatched junction nucleotides: 5. Germline V gene lookup returns CDR1 MNHEY and CDR2 SMNVEV (reference sequence). The CDR3 is CASSSGGAFYEQYF. The DNA of the CDR3 is TGTGCCAGCAGTTCAGGGGGCGCTTTCTACGAGCAGTACTTC.

This rearrangement joins TRBV6-1 to TRBJ1-3, with D hard to call. Germline V lookup: CDR1 MNHNS, CDR2 SASEGT. V lost 1 base and J lost 8, with 12 bases in between. The CDR3 is 14 residues long. The CDR3 loop is CASSEGRFWDTIYF. DNA of the CDR3: TGTGCCAGCAGTGAAGGGCGGTTCTGGGACACCATATATTTT.

The gene calls are TRBV7-2 and TRBJ2-5; D unclear. The germline CDR1 and CDR2 sequences are SGHTA and FQGNSA. There are 13 residues in the CDR3. Deletions cut 2 bases from V and 1 base from J, with 5 bases between. The DNA for the CDR3 is TGTGCCAGCAGCTTATTACTCCAAGAGACCCAGTACTTC. It specifies CASSLLLQETQYF. Based on the CDR3 plus reference TRBV7-2 and TRBJ2-5, the full variable domain is GAGVSQSPSNKVTEKGKDVELRCDPISGHTALYWYRQSLGQGLEFLIYFQGNSAPDKSGLPSDRFSAERTGGSVSTLTIQRTQQEDSAVYLCASSLLLQETQYFGPGTRLLVL.

The gene calls are TRBV9 and TRBJ2-1; 11 bases fit TRBD2. The CDR3 has 13 residues. From germline, CDR1 is SGDLS and CDR2 YYNGEE. The ends lost 7 bases at V and 8 bases at J; junction bases unmatched: 5. CDR3 region: CASGIAGGYEQFF. The CDR3 nucleotides are TGTGCCAGCGGGATAGCGGGAGGGTATGAGCAGTTCTTC.

The chain is built from TRBV25-1 and TRBJ1-1; no definite D call. This CDR3 spans 15 amino acids. V was shortened by 0 bases and J by 8 bases, with 16 bases between the two germline ends. Germline CDR1 MGHDK, CDR2 SYGVNS. The CDR3 bases are TGTGCCAGCAGTGAATATAAGGGTAATGGGGAGGAAGCTTTCTTT. The encoded protein is CASSEYKGNGEEAFF.

The chain has TRBV19 and TRBJ1-2; D remains ambiguous. CDR3 length: 13 amino acids. With 3 bases removed from V and 2 bases from J, the gap between germline ends came to 7 bases. CDR1 and CDR2 (germline): LNHDA, SQIVND (reference sequence). CDR3 DNA sequence: TGTGCCAGTAGTATGGCTGAAAACTATGGCTACACCTTC. As protein: CASSMAENYGYTF.